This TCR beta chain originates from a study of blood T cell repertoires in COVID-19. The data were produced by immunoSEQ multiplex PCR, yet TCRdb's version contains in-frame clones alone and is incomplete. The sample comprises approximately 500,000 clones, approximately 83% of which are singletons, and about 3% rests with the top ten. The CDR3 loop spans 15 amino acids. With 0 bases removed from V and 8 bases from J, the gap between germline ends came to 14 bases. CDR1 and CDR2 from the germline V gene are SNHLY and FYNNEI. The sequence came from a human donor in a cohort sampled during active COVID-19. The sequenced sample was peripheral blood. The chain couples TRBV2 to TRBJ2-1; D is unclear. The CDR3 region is CASSEARSVVDEQFF. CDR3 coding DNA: TGTGCCAGCAGTGAAGCTAGATCTGTAGTGGATGAGCAGTTCTTC.